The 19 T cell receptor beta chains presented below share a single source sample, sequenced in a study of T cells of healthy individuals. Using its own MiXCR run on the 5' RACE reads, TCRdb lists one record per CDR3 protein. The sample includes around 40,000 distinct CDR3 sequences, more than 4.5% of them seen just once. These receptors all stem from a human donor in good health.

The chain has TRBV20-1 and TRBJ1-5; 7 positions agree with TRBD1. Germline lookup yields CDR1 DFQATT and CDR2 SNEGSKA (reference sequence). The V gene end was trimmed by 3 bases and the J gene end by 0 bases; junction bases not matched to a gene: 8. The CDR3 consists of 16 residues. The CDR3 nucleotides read TGCAGTGCTAGCCCGGGACAGCAGTATAGCAATCAGCCCCAGCATTTT. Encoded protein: CSASPGQQYSNQPQHF.

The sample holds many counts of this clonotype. CDR3 sequence reads: CASSPIQGSYNSPLHF. The DNA for the CDR3 is TGTGCCAGCAGCCCAATACAGGGGTCCTATAATTCACCCCTCCACTTT. The chain employs TRBV11-2 and TRBJ1-6, with 7 positions matching TRBD1. V trimming: 5 bases; J trimming: 1 base; junction bases outside the gene matches: 5. Germline V CDR1 and CDR2: SGHAT, FQNNGV. This CDR3 is 16 amino acids long.

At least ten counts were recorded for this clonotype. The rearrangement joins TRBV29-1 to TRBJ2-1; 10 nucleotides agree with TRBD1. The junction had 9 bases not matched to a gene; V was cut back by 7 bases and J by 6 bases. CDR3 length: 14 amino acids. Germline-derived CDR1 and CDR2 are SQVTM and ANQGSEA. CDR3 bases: TGCAGCGCCATTCACCGGGACAGGGGCAATGAGCAGTTCTTC. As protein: CSAIHRDRGNEQFF.

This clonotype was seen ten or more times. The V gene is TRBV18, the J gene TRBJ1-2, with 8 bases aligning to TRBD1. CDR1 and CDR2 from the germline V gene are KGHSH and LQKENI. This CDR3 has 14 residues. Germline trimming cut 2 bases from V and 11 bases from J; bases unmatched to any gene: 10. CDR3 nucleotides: TGTGCCAGCTCACCAGGGTCCGGACAGGGAGAGTACACCTTC. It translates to CASSPGSGQGEYTF.

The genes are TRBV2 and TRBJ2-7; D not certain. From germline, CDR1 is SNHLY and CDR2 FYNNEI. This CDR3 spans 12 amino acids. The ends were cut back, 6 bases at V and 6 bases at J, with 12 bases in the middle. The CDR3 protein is CASSPLAAEQYF. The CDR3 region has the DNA TGTGCCAGCAGCCCCTTAGCAGCCGAGCAGTACTTC.

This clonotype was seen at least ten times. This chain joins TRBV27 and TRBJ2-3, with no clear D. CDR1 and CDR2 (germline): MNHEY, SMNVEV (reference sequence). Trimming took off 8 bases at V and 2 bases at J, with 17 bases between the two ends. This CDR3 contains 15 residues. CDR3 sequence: CASRDADGVTDTQYF. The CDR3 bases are TGTGCCAGCCGCGACGCGGACGGAGTCACAGATACGCAGTATTTT.

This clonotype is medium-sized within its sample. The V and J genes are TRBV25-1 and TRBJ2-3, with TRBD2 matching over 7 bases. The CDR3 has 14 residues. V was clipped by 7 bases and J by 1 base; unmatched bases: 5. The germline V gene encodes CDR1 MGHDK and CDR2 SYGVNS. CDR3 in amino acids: CASMGRVGTDTQYF. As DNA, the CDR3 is TGTGCCAGCATGGGGAGGGTAGGCACAGATACGCAGTATTTT. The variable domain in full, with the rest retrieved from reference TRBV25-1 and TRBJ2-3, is EADIYQTPRYLVIGTGKKITLECSQTMGHDKMYWYQQDPGMELHLIHYSYGVNSTEKGDLSSESTVSRIRTEHFPLTLESARPSHTSQYLCASMGRVGTDTQYFGPGTRLTVL.

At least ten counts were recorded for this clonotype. In DNA, the CDR3 is TGTGCCAGCAGTCCGCGACAGAGGTACCAAGAGACCCAGTACTTC. This codes for CASSPRQRYQETQYF. V usage is TRBV27 and J usage is TRBJ2-5; tentative D call: TRBD1 (5 bases). CDR3 size: 15 residues. The V and J ends lost 5 bases and 0 bases respectively, with 13 bases between them. Per the germline V gene, CDR1 is MNHEY and CDR2 is SMNVEV (reference sequence).

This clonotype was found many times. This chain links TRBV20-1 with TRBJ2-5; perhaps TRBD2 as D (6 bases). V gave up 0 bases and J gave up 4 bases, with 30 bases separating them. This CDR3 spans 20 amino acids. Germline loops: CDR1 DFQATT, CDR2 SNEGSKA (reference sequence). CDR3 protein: CSARDTAPGGDQMMAETQYF. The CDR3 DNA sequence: TGCAGTGCTAGAGACACAGCGCCAGGAGGGGATCAGATGATGGCAGAGACCCAGTACTTC.

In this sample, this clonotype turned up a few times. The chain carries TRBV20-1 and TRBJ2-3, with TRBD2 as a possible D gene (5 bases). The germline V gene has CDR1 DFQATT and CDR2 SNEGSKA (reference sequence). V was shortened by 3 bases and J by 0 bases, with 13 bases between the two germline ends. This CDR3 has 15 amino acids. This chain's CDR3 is CSASPRAFSTDTQYF. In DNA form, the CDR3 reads TGCAGTGCTAGTCCGCGGGCTTTTAGCACAGATACGCAGTATTTT.

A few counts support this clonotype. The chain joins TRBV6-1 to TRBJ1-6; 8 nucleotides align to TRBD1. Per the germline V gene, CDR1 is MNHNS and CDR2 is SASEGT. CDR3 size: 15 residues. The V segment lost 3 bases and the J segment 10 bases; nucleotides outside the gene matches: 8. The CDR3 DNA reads TGTGCCAGCAGTGAGAACGGACAGGGAATCTCACCCCTCCACTTT. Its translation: CASSENGQGISPLHF.

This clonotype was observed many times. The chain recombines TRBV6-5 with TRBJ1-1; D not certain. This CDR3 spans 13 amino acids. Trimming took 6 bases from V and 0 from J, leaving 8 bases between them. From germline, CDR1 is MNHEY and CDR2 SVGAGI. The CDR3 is CASSRTLNTEAFF. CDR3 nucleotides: TGTGCCAGCAGCCGTACCTTGAACACTGAAGCTTTCTTT.

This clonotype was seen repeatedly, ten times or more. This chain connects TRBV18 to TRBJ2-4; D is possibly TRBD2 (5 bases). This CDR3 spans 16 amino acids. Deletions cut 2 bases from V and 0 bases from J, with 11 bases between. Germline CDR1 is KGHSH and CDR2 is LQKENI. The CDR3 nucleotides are TGTGCCAGCTCACCATCGGGGAGTGGAGCCAAAAACATTCAGTACTTC. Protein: CASSPSGSGAKNIQYF.

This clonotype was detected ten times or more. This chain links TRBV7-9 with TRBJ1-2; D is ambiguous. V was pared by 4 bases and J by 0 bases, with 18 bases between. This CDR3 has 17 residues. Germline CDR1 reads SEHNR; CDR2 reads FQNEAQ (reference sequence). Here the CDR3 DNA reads TGTGCCAGCAGCTACCCTGCCGGGCCACAAGCTAACTATGGCTACACCTTC. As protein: CASSYPAGPQANYGYTF.

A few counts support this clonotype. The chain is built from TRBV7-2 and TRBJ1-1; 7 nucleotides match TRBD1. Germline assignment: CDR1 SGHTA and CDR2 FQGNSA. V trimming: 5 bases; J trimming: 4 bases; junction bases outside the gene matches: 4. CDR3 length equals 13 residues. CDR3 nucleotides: TGTGCCAGCAGCCCGTGGACAGGCACTGAAGCTTTCTTT. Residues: CASSPWTGTEAFF.

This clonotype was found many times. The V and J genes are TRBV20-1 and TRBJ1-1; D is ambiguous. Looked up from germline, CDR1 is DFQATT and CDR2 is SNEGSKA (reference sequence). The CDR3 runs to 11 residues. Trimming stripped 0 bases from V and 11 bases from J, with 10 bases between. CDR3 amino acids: CSARDVAGAFF. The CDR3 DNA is TGCAGTGCTAGAGACGTAGCGGGGGCTTTCTTT.

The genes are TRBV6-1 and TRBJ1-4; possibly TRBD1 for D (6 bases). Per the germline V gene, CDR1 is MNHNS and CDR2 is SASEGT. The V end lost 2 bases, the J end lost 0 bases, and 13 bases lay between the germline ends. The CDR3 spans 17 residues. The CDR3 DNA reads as TGTGCCAGCAGTGAATTCGGGGGGCTTCCAACTAATGAAAAACTGTTTTTT. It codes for CASSEFGGLPTNEKLFF.

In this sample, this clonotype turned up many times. CDR3 DNA sequence: TGCAGTGCTTCCGCTAGCGAAGCCGGGGAGCTGTTTTTT. Amino acids: CSASASEAGELFF. The chain has TRBV20-1 and TRBJ2-2, with D possibly matching TRBD2 (6 bases). V lost 5 bases, J lost 6 bases, and 13 bases lay in between. The CDR3 has 13 residues. Germline CDR1 is DFQATT and CDR2 is SNEGSKA (reference sequence).

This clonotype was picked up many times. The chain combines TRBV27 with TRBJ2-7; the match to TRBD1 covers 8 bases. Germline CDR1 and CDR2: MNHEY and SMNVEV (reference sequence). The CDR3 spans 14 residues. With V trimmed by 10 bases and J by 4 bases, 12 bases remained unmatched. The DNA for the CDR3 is TGTGCCACACACACCGGGACAGGCACTTACGAGCAGTACTTC. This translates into CATHTGTGTYEQYF.